The next 26 T cell receptor beta chains were all read from a single sample in a study of OX40 agonist ivuxolimab in advanced cancers. This table comes from immunoSEQ multiplex PCR, and its TCRdb copy is limited to in-frame clones, with some not included. The sample carries around 66,000 clones, 70% to 90% recorded once. Sequenced material: CD4+ or CD8+ T cells sorted from blood, taken in a trial of the OX40 agonist ivuxolimab. These receptors originate from an adult with an advanced solid tumor such as melanoma, head and neck, liver or kidney cancer.

CDR3 sequence reads: CASSPPGGYGYTF. The CDR3 nucleotides are TGTGCCAGCAGCCCTCCGGGAGGCTATGGCTACACCTTC. The V gene is TRBV7-9, the J gene TRBJ1-2; D not certain. Germline lookup yields CDR1 SEHNR and CDR2 FQNEAQ (reference sequence). There are 13 residues in the CDR3. V shed 5 bases and J shed 4 bases, with 11 bases lying between them.

The chain employs TRBV7-9 and TRBJ2-3, with a possible D match to TRBD1 (5 bases). Germline CDR1 SEHNR, CDR2 FQNEAQ (reference sequence). The CDR3 loop spans 15 amino acids. The V and J ends lost 1 base and 0 bases respectively, with 8 bases between them. CDR3 sequence: CASSLGGTSTDTQYF. CDR3 DNA sequence: TGTGCCAGCAGCTTAGGGGGCACTAGCACAGATACGCAGTATTTT.

The genes are TRBV9 and TRBJ2-7, with 8 bases aligning to TRBD1. This CDR3 has 15 amino acids. V gave up 0 bases and J gave up 6 bases; unmatched junction bases: 8. CDR1 and CDR2 from the germline V gene are SGDLS and YYNGEE. The CDR3 DNA reads TGTGCCAGCAGCGTAGACAGTCGGACAGGGCTCGAGCAGTACTTC. Its protein product is CASSVDSRTGLEQYF.

This sequence joins TRBV15 and TRBJ2-2, with D uncertain. The CDR3 loop spans 13 amino acids. Per germline, CDR1 LNHNV and CDR2 YYDKDF (reference sequence). Trimming pared 1 base from V and 4 bases from J, leaving 4 bases between. The CDR3 is CATSRVRTGELFF. The CDR3 coding sequence is TGTGCCACCAGCAGAGTTCGCACCGGGGAGCTGTTTTTT.

The chain employs TRBV18 and TRBJ2-3; tentative D call: TRBD2 (5 bases). CDR3 length: 16 amino acids. The germline gives CDR1 KGHSH, CDR2 LQKENI. V was clipped by 0 bases and J by 1 base, with 11 bases between them. The CDR3 coding sequence is TGTGCCAGCTCACCACCCTGGACTTTCGGCACAGATACGCAGTATTTT. This encodes CASSPPWTFGTDTQYF.

CDR3 nucleotide sequence: TGTGCCTGGACCCAGAGGGGACTTGGGGATGGCTACACCTTC. The encoded protein is CAWTQRGLGDGYTF. This chain joins TRBV30 and TRBJ1-2, with TRBD1 as a possible D gene (5 bases). The CDR3 is made up of 14 amino acids. The germline V and J ends were trimmed by 4 bases and 6 bases, with 18 bases remaining between them. Germline CDR1 and CDR2: GTSNPN and SVGIG (reference sequence). The full variable domain, its missing parts supplied by reference TRBV30 and TRBJ1-2, is SQTIHQWPATLVQPVGSPLSLECTVEGTSNPNLYWYRQAAGRGLQLLFYSVGIGQISSEVPQNLSASRPQDRQFILSSKKLLLSDSGFYLCAWTQRGLGDGYTFGSGTRLTVV.

The genes are TRBV9 and TRBJ1-6; the D is unclear. There are 14 residues in the CDR3. Germline V gene sequence: CDR1 SGDLS, CDR2 YYNGEE. V was pared by 5 bases and J by 6 bases, with 12 bases between. The CDR3 DNA is TGTGCCAGCAGAGCCCCAGGTAGTAATTCACCCCTCCACTTT. Amino acids: CASRAPGSNSPLHF.

The chain carries TRBV5-1 and TRBJ2-5; TRBD2 is a possible D gene (5 bases). The V gene lost 4 bases and the J gene lost 5 bases, with 12 bases spanning the gap. This CDR3 is 13 amino acids long. In germline, CDR1 is SGHRS, CDR2 YFSETQ. Written as DNA, the CDR3 is TGCGCCAGCAGCGACACCGGCGGGGAGACCCAGTACTTC. Its translation: CASSDTGGETQYF.

The rearrangement links TRBV2 to TRBJ2-5; 9 nucleotides align to TRBD2. The germline CDR1 and CDR2 sequences are SNHLY and FYNNEI. J gave up 6 bases and V 6 bases, and 11 bases lay outside the gene matches. The CDR3 has 15 amino acids. The CDR3 DNA reads as TGTGCCAGCAGCGAACGCGGGGGGGAGGTAAAGACCCAGTACTTC. Translation: CASSERGGEVKTQYF.

This chain joins TRBV11-2 and TRBJ1-5; D gene ambiguous. Looked up from germline, CDR1 is SGHAT and CDR2 is FQNNGV. CDR3 length: 13 residues. Trimming pared 2 bases from V and 2 bases from J, leaving 4 bases between. CDR3 nucleotide sequence: TGTGCCAGCAGCTTACGTGGCAATCAGCCCCAGCATTTT. As protein: CASSLRGNQPQHF.

This clone was seen only once. This rearrangement joins TRBV19 to TRBJ1-2; 7 nucleotides agree with TRBD1. In germline, CDR1 is LNHDA, CDR2 SQIVND (reference sequence). This CDR3 comprises 13 residues. J lost 2 bases, V lost 4 bases, and 1 base had no gene match. This CDR3 is CASSTGGNYGYTF. The CDR3, as DNA: TGTGCCAGTAGTACAGGGGGGAACTATGGCTACACCTTC. Full variable domain (outside the CDR3, taken from reference TRBV19 and TRBJ1-2): DGGITQSPKYLFRKEGQNVTLSCEQNLNHDAMYWYRQDPGQGLRLIYYSQIVNDFQKGDIAEGYSVSREKKESFPLTVTSAQKNPTAFYLCASSTGGNYGYTFGSGTRLTVV.

This chain joins TRBV7-2 and TRBJ2-3; 7 positions match TRBD2. Germline V gene lookup returns CDR1 SGHTA and CDR2 FQGNSA. This CDR3 comprises 13 residues. Unmatched junction bases numbered 5, after V lost 5 bases and J lost 6 bases. CDR3 sequence reads: CASSPAGVDTQYF. CDR3 coding DNA: TGTGCCAGCAGCCCCGCGGGAGTGGATACGCAGTATTTT. The full variable domain, in which reference TRBV7-2 and TRBJ2-3 provide the parts outside the CDR3, is GAGVSQSPSNKVTEKGKDVELRCDPISGHTALYWYRQSLGQGLEFLIYFQGNSAPDKSGLPSDRFSAERTGGSVSTLTIQRTQQEDSAVYLCASSPAGVDTQYFGPGTRLTVL.

This sequence joins TRBV30 and TRBJ1-1; possibly TRBD1 for D (6 bases). The CDR3 is 13 residues long. Germline V CDR1 and CDR2: GTSNPN, SVGIG (reference sequence). The V end lost 8 bases, the J end lost 2 bases, and 15 bases lay between the germline ends. As DNA, the CDR3 is TGTGCCGTAAGGGGTGGGGGCAACACTGAAGCTTTCTTT. As protein: CAVRGGGNTEAFF.

This sequence joins TRBV7-3 and TRBJ2-1; the match to TRBD1 covers 9 bases. The V gene end was trimmed by 7 bases and the J gene end by 3 bases; junction bases not matched to a gene: 10. The CDR3 totals 16 residues. Germline V gene lookup returns CDR1 SGHTA and CDR2 FQGTGA. CDR3 bases: TGTGCCAGCACCCTATATCCGGGACAGGGCTACAATGAGCAGTTCTTC. It specifies CASTLYPGQGYNEQFF.

The V and J genes are TRBV6-1 and TRBJ1-1; D gene uncertain. V was clipped by 7 bases and J by 2 bases, with 11 bases between them. CDR1 is MNHNS, CDR2 SASEGT, per germline. The CDR3 is 13 residues long. Written as DNA, the CDR3 is TGTGCCAGCATAGTAAAGACAAACACTGAAGCTTTCTTT. Protein sequence: CASIVKTNTEAFF.

The rearrangement links TRBV14 to TRBJ2-5, with D perhaps being TRBD1 or TRBD2 (5 bases each). From germline, CDR1 is SGHDN and CDR2 FVKESK. Trimming took 1 base from V and 7 from J, leaving 16 bases between them. The CDR3 has 15 residues. In nucleotides, the CDR3 is TGTGCCAGCAGCCAAGGGTTTGGGGGACCGGGGACCCAGTACTTC. Translated, it gives CASSQGFGGPGTQYF.

CDR3 sequence (DNA): TGTGCCAGCAGTTTGTCAGGGTTCACTGAAGCTTTCTTT. Its translation: CASSLSGFTEAFF. V usage is TRBV28 and J usage is TRBJ1-1, with D tentatively TRBD1 (5 bases). V lost 3 bases and J 4 bases, leaving 9 bases between the germline ends. The CDR3 spans 13 residues. From germline, CDR1 is MDHEN and CDR2 SYDVKM.

The CDR3, as DNA: TGTGCCAGCAGCCACGTCCCGGGACAGGGTTTCTACACTGAAGCTTTCTTT. Translation: CASSHVPGQGFYTEAFF. The rearrangement joins TRBV11-1 to TRBJ1-1, with 9 bases fitting TRBD1. The CDR3 is 17 amino acids. The junction had 13 bases not matched to a gene; V was cut back by 5 bases and J by 3 bases. Germline CDR1 reads SGHAT; CDR2 reads FQDESV (reference sequence).

V gene TRBV6-5 combines with J gene TRBJ1-1; no definite D call. V was trimmed by 4 bases and J by 6 bases, leaving 15 bases between them. The CDR3 contains 14 residues. CDR1 and CDR2 (germline): MNHEY, SVGAGI. CDR3 sequence reads: CASSSGSPGAEAFF. CDR3 sequence (DNA): TGTGCCAGCAGTTCGGGGTCCCCTGGGGCTGAAGCTTTCTTT.

The CDR3 DNA is TGTGCCAGTACCCCTACTAGGGGGGATACGCAGTATTTT. It specifies CASTPTRGDTQYF. The V gene is TRBV19, the J gene TRBJ2-3; TRBD1 is a possible D gene (6 bases). Deletions cut 7 bases from V and 6 bases from J, with 14 bases between. Germline V gene sequence: CDR1 LNHDA, CDR2 SQIVND (reference sequence). The CDR3 is 13 amino acids.

The CDR3 DNA follows: TGTGCCAGCAGCCCCGGGACATCAAGCTCCTACGAGCAGTACTTC. Its protein product is CASSPGTSSSYEQYF. V and J are TRBV7-2 and TRBJ2-7, with a tentative D call TRBD1 (6 bases). The CDR3 loop spans 15 amino acids. V was pared by 5 bases and J by 0 bases, with 14 bases between. Germline V lookup: CDR1 SGHTA, CDR2 FQGNSA.

The rearrangement joins TRBV9 to TRBJ2-7; a possible D gene is TRBD1 (6 bases). CDR3 length: 13 residues. Germline lookup yields CDR1 SGDLS and CDR2 YYNGEE. V was cut by 0 bases and J by 4 bases, with 8 bases left in between. CDR3: CASSVEQGYEQYF. The CDR3 bases are TGTGCCAGCAGCGTAGAACAGGGATACGAGCAGTACTTC.

The chain recombines TRBV27 with TRBJ2-1, with D tentatively TRBD1 (6 bases). The CDR3 has 16 residues. Trimming pared 5 bases from V and 0 bases from J, leaving 14 bases between. Germline V lookup: CDR1 MNHEY, CDR2 SMNVEV (reference sequence). The CDR3 sequence is CASSPTQGPSYNEQFF. The DNA of the CDR3 is TGTGCCAGCAGTCCGACCCAGGGGCCCTCCTACAATGAGCAGTTCTTC.

CDR3 amino acids: CAWSIGGDGQYF. The CDR3 nucleotides are TGTGCCTGGAGTATCGGGGGAGACGGGCAGTACTTC. The chain has TRBV30 and TRBJ2-7, with a possible D match to TRBD2 (6 bases). The length of the CDR3 is 12 residues. V was trimmed by 2 bases and J by 9 bases, leaving 14 bases between them. Germline CDR1 is GTSNPN and CDR2 is SVGIG (reference sequence).

This chain's CDR3 is CASSYSGGVGDTQYF. The CDR3 nucleotides read TGTGCCAGCAGTTACTCCGGCGGGGTCGGGGATACGCAGTATTTT. The chain recombines TRBV6-5 with TRBJ2-3, with D possibly matching TRBD2 (6 bases). CDR1 and CDR2 (germline): MNHEY, SVGAGI. Trimming stripped 0 bases from V and 6 bases from J, with 13 bases between. This CDR3 contains 15 residues.

Only one count was recorded for this clone. The chain has TRBV12-5 and TRBJ2-5; D may be TRBD1 (5 bases). Trimming removed 1 base from V and 5 bases from J, with 5 bases in between. CDR1 is LGHNT, CDR2 FRNRAP, per germline. CDR3 length equals 12 residues. The CDR3, as DNA: TGTGCTAGTGGTTTGGAGGGGGAGACCCAGTACTTC. Protein product: CASGLEGETQYF.